The rows below give T cell receptor beta chains drawn from one sample of a study of T-cell reconstitution after alpha-beta-depleted transplantation in children. From the PCR reads, TCRdb called clonotypes with MiXCR, one entry per CDR3 protein. In the table there are a few hundred thousand distinct CDR3 sequences, 20% of which are singletons. The material sequenced was PBMCs from the stem cell graft donor, taken from the stem cell graft. All receptors derive from a human donor who donated a stem cell graft to a child with acute myeloid leukemia. Each CDR3 is given with its conserved first and last residue. The D gene is left open where the match is weak. Clone sizes are given selectively: once, few, many, or a class where the clone is expanded.

v_call	j_call	clone_size	d_call	cdr3_nt	cdr3_aa
TRBV24-1	TRBJ2-1	NA	TRBD2	TGTGCCCCCATCAGTAAGACTAGCGGATACAATGAGCAGTTCTTC	CAPISKTSGYNEQFF
TRBV15	TRBJ2-7	NA	NA	TGTGCCACCAGCAGAGATTGGGCGGCCGTCGAGCAGTACTTC	CATSRDWAAVEQYF
TRBV30	TRBJ1-5	NA	NA	TGTGCCTGGAGTGTCGGGGGACAACAGCCCCAGCATTTT	CAWSVGGQQPQHF
TRBV28	TRBJ2-2	few	NA	TGTGCCAGCGTCGGTACAGTTAGATCCGGGGAGCTGTTTTTT	CASVGTVRSGELFF
TRBV4-1	TRBJ2-1	few	NA	TGCGCCAGCAGCCCACTATTACAGGGTTACAACCATGAGCAGTTCTTC	CASSPLLQGYNHEQFF
TRBV5-5	TRBJ2-7	NA	NA	TGTGCCAGCAGCTTAGGGGAAAGTTACACCTACGAGCAGTACTTC	CASSLGESYTYEQYF
TRBV12-3/TRBV12-4	TRBJ2-2	once	NA	TGTGCCAGCAGCTTTGCGGACGGGACAGGGGAGCTGTTTTTT	CASSFADGTGELFF
TRBV5-1	TRBJ1-1	NA	TRBD1	TGCGCCAGCAGCTTGACAGGGGACCAGAACACTGAAGCTTTCTTT	CASSLTGDQNTEAFF
TRBV29-1	TRBJ2-7	many	TRBD1	TGCAGCGTCGCGGGACAGGGGGGCGACGAGCAGTACTTC	CSVAGQGGDEQYF
TRBV4-1	TRBJ2-1	NA	TRBD2	TGCGCCAGCAGCCAGCCGGGAGGGCATAACAATGAGCAGTTCTTC	CASSQPGGHNNEQFF
TRBV29-1	TRBJ2-3	many	NA	TGCAGCGTTGAATCATTTAGGGCAGATACGCAGTATTTT	CSVESFRADTQYF
TRBV24-1	TRBJ2-1	NA	NA	TGTGCCACCAGTGCTGGGACGTTGGGCCGGAGTTACAATGAGCAGTTCTTC	CATSAGTLGRSYNEQFF
TRBV7-9	TRBJ2-3	NA	NA	TGTGCCAGCACCCCCCGGCGCCCTACGGGAGATACGCAGTATTTT	CASTPRRPTGDTQYF
TRBV4-2	TRBJ2-1	few	TRBD1	TGTGCCAGCAGCCAAGAAGGGACAGGGACGGGTTACAATGAGCAGTTCTTC	CASSQEGTGTGYNEQFF
TRBV29-1	TRBJ2-1	few	TRBD2	TGCAGCGTATCCGAGCGGGAGAGCTCCTACAATGAGCAGTTCTTC	CSVSERESSYNEQFF